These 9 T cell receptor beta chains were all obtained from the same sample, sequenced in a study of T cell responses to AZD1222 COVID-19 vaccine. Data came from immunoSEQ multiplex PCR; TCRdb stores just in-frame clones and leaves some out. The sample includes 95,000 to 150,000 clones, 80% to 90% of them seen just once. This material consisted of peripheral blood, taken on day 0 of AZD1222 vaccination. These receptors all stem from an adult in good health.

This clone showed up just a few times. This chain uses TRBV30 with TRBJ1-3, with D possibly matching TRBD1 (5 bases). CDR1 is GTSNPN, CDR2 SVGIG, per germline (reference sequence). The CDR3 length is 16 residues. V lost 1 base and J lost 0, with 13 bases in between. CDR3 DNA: TGTGCCTGGAGTGCCCCAGACAGCCGCTCTGGAAACACCATATATTTT. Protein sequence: CAWSAPDSRSGNTIYF.

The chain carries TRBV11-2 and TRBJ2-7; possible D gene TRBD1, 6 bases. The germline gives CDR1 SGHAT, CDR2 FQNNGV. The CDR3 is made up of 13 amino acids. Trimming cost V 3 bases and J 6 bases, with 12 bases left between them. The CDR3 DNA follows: TGTGCCAGCAGCTTCCGGACAGTGGGCGAGCAGTACTTC. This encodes CASSFRTVGEQYF. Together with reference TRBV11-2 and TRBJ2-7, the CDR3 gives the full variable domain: EAGVAQSPRYKIIEKRQSVAFWCNPISGHATLYWYQQILGQGPKLLIQFQNNGVVDDSQLPKDRFSAERLKGVDSTLKIQPAKLEDSAVYLCASSFRTVGEQYFGPGTRLTVT.

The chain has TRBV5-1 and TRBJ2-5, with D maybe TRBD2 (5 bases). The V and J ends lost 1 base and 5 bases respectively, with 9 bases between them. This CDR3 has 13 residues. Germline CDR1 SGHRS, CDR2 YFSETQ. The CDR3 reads CASSLTEGETQYF. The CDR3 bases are TGCGCCAGCAGCTTGACCGAGGGTGAGACCCAGTACTTC.

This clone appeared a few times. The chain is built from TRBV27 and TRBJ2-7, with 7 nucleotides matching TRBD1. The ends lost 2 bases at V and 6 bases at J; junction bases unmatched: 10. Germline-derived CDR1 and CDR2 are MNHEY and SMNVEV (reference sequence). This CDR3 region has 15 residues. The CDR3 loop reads CASSLTPGQPLEQYF. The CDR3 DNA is TGTGCCAGCAGTTTAACCCCGGGACAGCCTCTCGAGCAGTACTTC.

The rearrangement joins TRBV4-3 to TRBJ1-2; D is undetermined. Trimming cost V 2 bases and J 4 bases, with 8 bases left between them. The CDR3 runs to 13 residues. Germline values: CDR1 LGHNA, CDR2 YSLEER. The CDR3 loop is CASSQQVAYGYTF. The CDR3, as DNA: TGCGCCAGCAGCCAACAGGTGGCCTATGGCTACACCTTC.

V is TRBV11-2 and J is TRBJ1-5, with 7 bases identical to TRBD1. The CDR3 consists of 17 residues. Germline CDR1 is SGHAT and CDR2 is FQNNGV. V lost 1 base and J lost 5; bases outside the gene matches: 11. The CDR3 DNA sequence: TGTGCCAGCAGCTTAGCACTGGACAGGTCCACCGATCAGCCCCAGCATTTT. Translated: CASSLALDRSTDQPQHF.

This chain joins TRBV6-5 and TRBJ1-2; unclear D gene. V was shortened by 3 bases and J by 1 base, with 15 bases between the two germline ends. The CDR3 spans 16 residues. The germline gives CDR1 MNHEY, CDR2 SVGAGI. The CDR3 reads CASSYMAESLNYGYTF. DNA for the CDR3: TGTGCCAGCAGTTATATGGCAGAATCCCTTAACTATGGCTACACCTTC.

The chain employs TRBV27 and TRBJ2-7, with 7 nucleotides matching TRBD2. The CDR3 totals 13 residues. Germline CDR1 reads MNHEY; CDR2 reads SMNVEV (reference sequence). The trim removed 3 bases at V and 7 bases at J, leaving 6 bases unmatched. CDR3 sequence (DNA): TGTGCCAGCAGTTTTCGGGAGGTGCAGGAGCAGTACTTC. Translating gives CASSFREVQEQYF.

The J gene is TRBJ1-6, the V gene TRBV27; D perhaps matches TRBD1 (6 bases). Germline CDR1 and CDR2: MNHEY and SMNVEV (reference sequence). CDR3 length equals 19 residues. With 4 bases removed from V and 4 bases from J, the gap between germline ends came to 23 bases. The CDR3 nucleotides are TGTGCCAGCAGTTCCCGGACGAGTTTAGGGGGAGTTTATAATTCACCCCTCCACTTT. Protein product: CASSSRTSLGGVYNSPLHF.